This T cell receptor (beta chain) stems from a study of blood T cell repertoires in COVID-19. Study-level background: The study drew acute and convalescent COVID-19 samples from the United States, Italy and Spain.

Germline loops: CDR1 SGHTA, CDR2 FQGNSA. V gave up 4 bases and J gave up 0 bases, with 9 bases separating them. This CDR3 is built from 14 residues. Allocation to cohorts depended on clinical history reported by the participants. Sequencing used immunoSEQ multiplex PCR; TCRdb keeps in-frame clones, though not all of them. The sample carries 150,000 to 250,000 clones, about 80% recorded once. This clonotype originated in a man aged 40-55 years who had recovered from COVID-19. The rearrangement uses TRBV7-2 and TRBJ1-2; no clear D. Sequencing was carried out using PBMCs or T cells enriched from blood (not recorded which). CDR3 amino acids: CASSYPGTNYGYTF. As DNA, the CDR3 is TGTGCCAGCAGCTACCCCGGGACTAACTATGGCTACACCTTC.